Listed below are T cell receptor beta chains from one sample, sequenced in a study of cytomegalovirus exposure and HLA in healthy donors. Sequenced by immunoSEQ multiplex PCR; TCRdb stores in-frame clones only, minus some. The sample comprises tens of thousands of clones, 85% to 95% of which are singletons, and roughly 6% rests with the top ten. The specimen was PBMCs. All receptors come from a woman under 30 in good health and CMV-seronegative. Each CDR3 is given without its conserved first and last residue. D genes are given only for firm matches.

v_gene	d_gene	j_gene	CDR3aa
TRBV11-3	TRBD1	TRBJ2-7	ASSSRQGEIYEQY
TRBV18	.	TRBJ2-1	ASSPGQSYNEQF
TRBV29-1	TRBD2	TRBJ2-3	SVTGLAGVGDTQY
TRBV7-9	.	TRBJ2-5	ASSLLGRQAPH
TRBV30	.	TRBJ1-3	AWSVQTGGNTIY
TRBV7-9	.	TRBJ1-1	ASSLGGPGNTEAF
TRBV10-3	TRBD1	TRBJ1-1	AISPTVRGRNTEAF
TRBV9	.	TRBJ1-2	ASSPGGGPALFNYGYT
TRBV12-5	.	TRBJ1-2	ASGLPETDGYT
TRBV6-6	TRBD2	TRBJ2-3	ASSRGLAGGRDTQY
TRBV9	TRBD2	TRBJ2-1	ASSVGSGAGHEQF
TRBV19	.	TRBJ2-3	ASSIRGATQY
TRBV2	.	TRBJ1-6	ASSEGWQGNSPLH
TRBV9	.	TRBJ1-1	ASSVGGTGLGTEAF
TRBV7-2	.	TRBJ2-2	ASSLDNIRARGTGELF
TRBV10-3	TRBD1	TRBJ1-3	AISERTGFVSGNTIY
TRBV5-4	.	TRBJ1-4	ASSLRGAGEKLF
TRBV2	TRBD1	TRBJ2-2	ASRRTGGVAGELF
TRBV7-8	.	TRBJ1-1	ASIPQTTRNTEAF
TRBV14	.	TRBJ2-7	ASSPWGADEQY
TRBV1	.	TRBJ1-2	TSSQSRQGWSSYGYT
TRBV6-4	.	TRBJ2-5	ASSDSGLLQETQY
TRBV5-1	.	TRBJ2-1	ASSPSYPYNEQF
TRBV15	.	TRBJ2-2	ATSRDINAGRTGELF